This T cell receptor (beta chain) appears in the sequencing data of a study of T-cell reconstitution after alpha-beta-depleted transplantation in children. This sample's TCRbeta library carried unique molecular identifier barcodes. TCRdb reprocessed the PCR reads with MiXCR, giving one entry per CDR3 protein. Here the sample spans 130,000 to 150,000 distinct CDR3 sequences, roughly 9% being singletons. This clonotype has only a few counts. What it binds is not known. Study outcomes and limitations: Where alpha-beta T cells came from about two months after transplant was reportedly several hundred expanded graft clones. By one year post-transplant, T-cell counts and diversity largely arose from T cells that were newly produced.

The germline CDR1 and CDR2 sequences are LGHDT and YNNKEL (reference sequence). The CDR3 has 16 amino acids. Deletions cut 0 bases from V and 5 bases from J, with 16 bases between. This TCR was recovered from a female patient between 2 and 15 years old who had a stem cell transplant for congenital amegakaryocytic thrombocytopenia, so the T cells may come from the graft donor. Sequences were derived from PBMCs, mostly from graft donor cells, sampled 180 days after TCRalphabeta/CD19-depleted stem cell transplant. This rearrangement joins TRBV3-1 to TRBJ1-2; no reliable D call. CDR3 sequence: CASSQESRLFGYGYTF. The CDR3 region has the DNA TGTGCCAGCAGCCAAGAAAGCAGGTTATTCGGATATGGCTACACCTTC.